These T cell receptor beta chains were read from a single sample in a study of shared clonotypes between healthy human individuals. Method: immunoSEQ multiplex PCR; TCRdb's copy keeps in-frame clones and lacks some. In the table there are under 1,100,000 clones, approximately 70% of which are singletons. The sequenced sample was memory CD4+ T cells sorted from blood. The source is a man aged 18 to 29 in good health. CDR3s include the opening cysteine and the closing phenylalanine or tryptophan. The D gene is left open where the match is weak.

. | TRBJ1-4 | TRBV4-1 | CASSQGLAEYNEKLFF
. | TRBJ1-4 | TRBV2 | CATAGSPRQNEKLFF
TRBD1 | TRBJ2-3 | TRBV28 | CASSLVRGQTDTQYF
. | TRBJ2-3 | TRBV10-1 | CASSEKERLTDTQYF
. | TRBJ2-2 | TRBV4-3 | CASSQGPGTINTGELFF
TRBD1 | TRBJ1-6 | TRBV6-6 | CASSTDRANNSPLHF
. | TRBJ1-5 | TRBV30 | CAWSGGFGQPQHF
. | TRBJ2-7 | TRBV5-1 | CASSPGGRGGYEQYF
. | TRBJ1-6 | TRBV19 | CASSIRQAANSPLHF
. | TRBJ1-1 | TRBV6-5 | CASRYAFF
. | TRBJ2-7 | TRBV30 | CAWSPSSGEQYF
. | TRBJ1-2 | TRBV5-1 | CASSLTSYGYTF
. | TRBJ2-3 | TRBV9 | CASSGQVTDTQYF
. | TRBJ2-5 | TRBV7-6 | CASSPGSQETQYF
TRBD2 | TRBJ2-1 | TRBV13 | CASSLGRLAGGHEQFF
. | TRBJ2-5 | TRBV5-1 | CASSPGAGRETQYF
. | TRBJ1-5 | TRBV6-1 | CASSEGKGAYQPQHF
. | TRBJ1-4 | TRBV7-2 | CASSLDRGFRLFF
. | TRBJ2-1 | TRBV6-1 | CASSEGGRNEQFF
. | TRBJ1-2 | TRBV6-5 | CASSYMGAAGYTF
. | TRBJ1-2 | TRBV5-6 | CASSHSGSYGYTF
TRBD1 | TRBJ1-2 | TRBV18 | CASSPLRTGEESGYTF
. | TRBJ1-4 | TRBV30 | CAWSEKAVSRGDEKLFF
. | TRBJ1-2 | TRBV28 | CASSFPEKSPSNYGYTF
. | TRBJ1-5 | TRBV6-4 | CASSDEVGNQPQHF
TRBD2 | TRBJ2-2 | TRBV7-2 | CASSSGLAGVYTGELFF
. | TRBJ2-5 | TRBV6-5 | CASSANDHRAWTQYF
TRBD1 | TRBJ1-2 | TRBV7-2 | CASSQDRVRGYTF
. | TRBJ1-2 | TRBV7-9 | CASSLTGYGYTF
. | TRBJ2-7 | TRBV4-3 | CASSQALGGTYEQYF
. | TRBJ2-3 | TRBV20-1 | CSFQGSDTQYF
TRBD2 | TRBJ2-7 | TRBV9 | CASSVATLAGLYEQYF
TRBD2 | TRBJ2-1 | TRBV9 | CASSVGAGVNNEQFF
TRBD2 | TRBJ2-1 | TRBV6-5 | CASSYPGGSGNEQFF
TRBD1 | TRBJ1-2 | TRBV6-5 | CASSYGTGSGYTF
TRBD2 | TRBJ2-5 | TRBV10-3 | CAISDLPGLGGETQYF
. | TRBJ2-7 | TRBV30 | CAWGGFSYEQYF
TRBD2 | TRBJ2-1 | TRBV5-1 | CASSSGLAGIEQFF
. | TRBJ2-7 | TRBV7-2 | CASSLYPSGTSPDEQYF
. | TRBJ1-1 | TRBV28 | CASTAGHFFDEAFF
TRBD1 | TRBJ2-1 | TRBV7-2 | CASSLYSDREGNEQFF
TRBD1 | TRBJ2-3 | TRBV7-2 | CASSPQGARTDTQYF
TRBD2 | TRBJ2-7 | TRBV11-2 | CASSPGLAGGLKGEQYF
TRBD2 | TRBJ2-7 | TRBV5-4 | CASSPTSGSYEQYF
. | TRBJ2-3 | TRBV29-1 | CSAGEGSTQYF
. | TRBJ1-4 | TRBV5-1 | CASSLEVGRVANEKLFF
. | TRBJ1-4 | TRBV4-3 | CASSLSLGGILATNEKLFF
TRBD2 | TRBJ2-3 | TRBV19 | CASSRTSSDTQYF
. | TRBJ2-1 | TRBV7-6 | CASSLGAGRPDYNEQFF
. | TRBJ1-1 | TRBV7-8 | CASSPRGGPNTEAFF
. | TRBJ2-1 | TRBV30 | CAWSVGGLYNEQFF
. | TRBJ2-1 | TRBV6-1 | CASSEAILDRGNEQFF
TRBD1 | TRBJ2-4 | TRBV30 | CAWSVGGQGTKNIQYF